One TCR beta chain is described in this entry. It was at deep level that the assay was run. Assay: immunoSEQ multiplex PCR; the TCRdb copy retains only in-frame clones and omits some. The data contain millions of clones, about 94% of them singletons. Germline lookup yields CDR1 MNHNY and CDR2 SVGAGI (reference sequence). V was pared by 2 bases and J by 14 bases, with 4 bases between. The CDR3 loop spans 10 amino acids. These data belong to a study of shared clonotypes between healthy human individuals. Background on the study: There were three CD4 naive, three CD4 memory, two CD8 naive and one CD8 memory plates per donor.

Cells designated naive CD8 were CD45RO-negative and were positively selected for CCR7, with terminally differentiated effector memory CD45RA+ cells excluded. The clonotype was recovered from a man younger than 35 in good health. The sequencing input was naive CD8+ T cells sorted from blood. The chain uses TRBV6-6 and TRBJ1-6; D is undetermined. For the CDR3, the DNA is TGTGCCAGCAGTTACGGTTCCCTCCACTTT. Encoded protein: CASSYGSLHF.